The entry that follows covers one T cell receptor (beta chain) sequence. Its antigen target is currently unknown. No per-base quality is available; no much larger clone lies one base away. V loses 3 bases of germline sequence and J loses 6 bases, and the interval between the two ends is 7 bases. The CDR3 numbers 11 residues from cysteine through phenylalanine. The sequence is cut down to CDR3 DNA, 33 bases in frame from base 1. The germline V gene gives CDR1 as SGDLS and CDR2 as YYNGEE. Genomic DNA was isolated from the sorted cells so that the TCRbeta CDR3 region could be sequenced. The immunoSEQ Assay was used for sequencing of TCRbeta CDR3 regions. Sourced from immuneACCESS, this table was stored by TCRdb with only in-frame sequences that have V and J called. A share of the clones is absent; for the studies checked, an unresolved V gene accounts for under half, and the remainder has no known explanation. The sample records 81,000 or so clones, around 90% of which are singletons. The ten largest clones represent under 0.6% of the sample.

The trial excluded patients who had a history of autoimmune disease or who were on systemic immunosuppression. Peripheral blood for TCR sequencing was collected from all dose cohorts at baseline, on cycle 4 day 1, and on cycle 7 day 1. The samples were taken from a phase I, first-in-human, multicenter, open-label dose-escalation trial of ivuxolimab. Adults with locally advanced or metastatic melanoma, renal cell carcinoma, hepatocellular carcinoma or head and neck squamous cell carcinoma were enrolled in the trial. Before TCR sequencing, CD4+ and CD8+ T cells were separately sorted from peripheral blood. This specimen comes from a study of OX40 agonist ivuxolimab in advanced cancers. Study-wide context: Ivuxolimab, which targeted the costimulatory receptor OX40 (CD134), was an agonistic, fully human IgG2 monoclonal antibody. The point of sequencing TCRbeta in the periphery was to test whether ivuxolimab changed TCR sequence diversity and drove clonal T-cell expansion. Of the approximately 50 dose-escalation patients, hepatocellular carcinoma was present in about 20, melanoma in around 15, renal cell carcinoma in 9 and head and neck cancer in 9. The dose-escalation cohort was roughly 87% male with a mean age of around 64 years, ranging from about 23 to 85. The paper reports the monotherapy dose-escalation portion (N of about 51 patients) of the phase I ivuxolimab trial. Three dose-escalation patients achieved partial responses, one with hepatocellular carcinoma and two with cutaneous melanoma. Intravenous ivuxolimab was administered to patients every 2 weeks at six dose levels: 0.01, 0.1, 0.3, 1.5, 3 and 10 mg/kg. Prior anti-PD-1, anti-PD-L1 or anti-CTLA-4 therapy was permitted, and checkpoint inhibitors had been received by roughly two fifths of dose-escalation patients. Paper-wide results and their limitations: On average, CD8+ T cells showed more expanded clones than CD4+ T cells after ivuxolimab. The antigen specificity of the peripheral T cells that underwent clonal expansion was not determined. Clonal expansion of both CD4+ and CD8+ blood T cells was observed from baseline to week 6 at doses 0.1 to 3.0 mg/kg. Partial responders in the 0.1-3.0 mg/kg groups had among the lowest normalized peripheral clonal expansion, especially among CD8+ T cells. Low levels of normalized T-cell clonal expansion were also seen in some patients who did not respond.

The rearranged chain carries TRBV9 and TRBJ2-7, with the D assignment possibly TRBD1 or TRBD2, given 5 matching bases for each. This material consisted of CD4+ or CD8+ T cells sorted from blood, taken in a trial of the OX40 agonist ivuxolimab. This receptor was obtained from an adult with an advanced solid tumor such as melanoma, head and neck, liver or kidney cancer. In nucleotides, the sequence is TGTGCCAGCAGCGCGGGGCTCGAGCAGTACTTC. Translated, it reads CASSAGLEQYF. The entire variable domain, with the stretches around the CDR3 drawn from the reference TRBV9 and TRBJ2-7 proteins, is DSGVTQTPKHLITATGQRVTLRCSPRSGDLSVYWYQQSLDQGLQFLIQYYNGEERAKGNILERFSAQQFPDLHSELNLSSLELGDSALYFCASSAGLEQYFGPGTRLTVT.